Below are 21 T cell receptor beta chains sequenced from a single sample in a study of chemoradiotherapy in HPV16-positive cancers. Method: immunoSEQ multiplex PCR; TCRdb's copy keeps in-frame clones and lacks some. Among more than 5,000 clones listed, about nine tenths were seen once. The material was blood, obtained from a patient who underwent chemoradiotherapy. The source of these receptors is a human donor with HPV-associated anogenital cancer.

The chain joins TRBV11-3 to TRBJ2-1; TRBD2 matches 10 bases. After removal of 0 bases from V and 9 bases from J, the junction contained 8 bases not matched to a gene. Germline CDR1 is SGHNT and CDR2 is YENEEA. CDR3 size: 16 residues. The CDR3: CASSLDPSSGGLEQFF. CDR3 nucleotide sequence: TGTGCCAGCAGCTTAGATCCGTCTAGCGGGGGCCTTGAGCAGTTCTTC.

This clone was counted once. CDR3 in DNA: TGCGCCAGCAGCGGCTCGACAGGGGGCAAAGGCTACACCTTC. Its protein product is CASSGSTGGKGYTF. The genes are TRBV5-1 and TRBJ1-2; 10 nucleotides agree with TRBD1. CDR1 SGHRS and CDR2 YFSETQ come from the germline V gene. The V and J ends lost 4 bases and 8 bases, in that order; junction bases with no gene match: 8. The CDR3 is 14 amino acids.

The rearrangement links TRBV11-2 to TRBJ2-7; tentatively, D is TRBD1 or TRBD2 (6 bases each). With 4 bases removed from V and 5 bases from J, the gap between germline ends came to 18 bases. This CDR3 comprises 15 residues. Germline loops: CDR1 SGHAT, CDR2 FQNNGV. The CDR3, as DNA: TGTGCCAGCAGCTGGATTTGGGGGGCGTTCGACGAGCAGTACTTC. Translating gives CASSWIWGAFDEQYF.

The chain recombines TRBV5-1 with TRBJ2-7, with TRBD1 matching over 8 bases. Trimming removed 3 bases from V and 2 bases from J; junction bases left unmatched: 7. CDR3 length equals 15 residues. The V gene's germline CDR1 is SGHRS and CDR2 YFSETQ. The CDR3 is CASSSTGVPPYEQYF. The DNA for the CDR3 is TGCGCCAGCAGCTCGACAGGGGTGCCTCCCTACGAGCAGTACTTC.

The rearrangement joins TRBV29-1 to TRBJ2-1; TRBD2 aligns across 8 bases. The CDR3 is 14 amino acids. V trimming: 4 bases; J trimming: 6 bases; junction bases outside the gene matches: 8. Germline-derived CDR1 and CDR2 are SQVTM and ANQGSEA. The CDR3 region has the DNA TGCAGCGTTGGGGTGGGAGCGGGAGTCAATGAGCAGTTCTTC. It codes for CSVGVGAGVNEQFF.

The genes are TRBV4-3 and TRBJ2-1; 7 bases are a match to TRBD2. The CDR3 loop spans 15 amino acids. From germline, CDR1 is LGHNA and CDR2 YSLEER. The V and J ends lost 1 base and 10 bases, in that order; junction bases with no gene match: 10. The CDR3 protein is CASSQGYLADREQFF. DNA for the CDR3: TGCGCCAGCAGCCAAGGTTACCTAGCGGATCGAGAGCAGTTCTTC.

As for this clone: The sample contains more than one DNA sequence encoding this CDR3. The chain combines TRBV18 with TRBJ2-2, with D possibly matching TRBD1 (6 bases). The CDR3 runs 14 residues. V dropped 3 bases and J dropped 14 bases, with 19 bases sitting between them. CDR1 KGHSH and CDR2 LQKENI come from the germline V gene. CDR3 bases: TGTGCCAGCTCACCCGGACAGTCCCTTTTGGAACTGTTTTTT. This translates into CASSPGQSLLELFF. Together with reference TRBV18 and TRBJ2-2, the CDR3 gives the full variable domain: NAGVMQNPRHLVRRRGQEARLRCSPMKGHSHVYWYRQLPEEGLKFMVYLQKENIIDESGMPKERFSAEFPKEGPSILRIQQVVRGDSAAYFCASSPGQSLLELFFGEGSRLTVL.

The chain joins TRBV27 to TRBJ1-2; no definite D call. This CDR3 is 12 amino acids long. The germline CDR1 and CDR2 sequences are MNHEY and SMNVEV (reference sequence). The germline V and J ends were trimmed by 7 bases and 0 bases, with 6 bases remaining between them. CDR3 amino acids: CASMEANYGYTF. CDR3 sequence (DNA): TGTGCCAGCATGGAAGCTAACTATGGCTACACCTTC.

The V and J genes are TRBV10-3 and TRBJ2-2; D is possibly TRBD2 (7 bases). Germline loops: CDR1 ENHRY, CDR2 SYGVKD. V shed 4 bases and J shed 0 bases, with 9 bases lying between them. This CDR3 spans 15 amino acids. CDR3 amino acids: CAISGGGSNTGELFF. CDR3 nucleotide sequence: TGTGCCATCAGTGGGGGGGGCTCGAACACCGGGGAGCTGTTTTTT.

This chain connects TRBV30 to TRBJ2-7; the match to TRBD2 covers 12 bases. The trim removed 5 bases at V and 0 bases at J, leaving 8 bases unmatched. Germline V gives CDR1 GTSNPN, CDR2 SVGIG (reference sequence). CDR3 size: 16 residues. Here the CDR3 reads CAWGTSGSQSSYEQYF. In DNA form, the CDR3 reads TGTGCCTGGGGGACTAGCGGGTCCCAAAGCTCCTACGAGCAGTACTTC.

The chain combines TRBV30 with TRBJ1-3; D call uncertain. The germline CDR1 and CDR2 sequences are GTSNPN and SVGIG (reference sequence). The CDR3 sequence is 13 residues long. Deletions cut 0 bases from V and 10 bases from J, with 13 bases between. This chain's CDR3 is CAWSVAVAGTIYF. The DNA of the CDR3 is TGTGCCTGGAGTGTAGCGGTAGCGGGAACCATATATTTT.

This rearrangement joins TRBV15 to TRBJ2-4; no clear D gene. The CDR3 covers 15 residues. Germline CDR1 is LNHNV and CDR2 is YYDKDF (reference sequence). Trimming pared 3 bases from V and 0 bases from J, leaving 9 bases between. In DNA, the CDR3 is TGTGCCACCAGCAGCCCGACTGTAGCCAAAAACATTCAGTACTTC. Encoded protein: CATSSPTVAKNIQYF.

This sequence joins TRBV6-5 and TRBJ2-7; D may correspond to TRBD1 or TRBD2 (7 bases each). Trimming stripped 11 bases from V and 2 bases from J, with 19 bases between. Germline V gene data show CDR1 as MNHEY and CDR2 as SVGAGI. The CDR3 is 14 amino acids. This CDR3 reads CASSRGGPTYEQYF. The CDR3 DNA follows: TGTGCCTCTTCCAGGGGGGGCCCAACCTACGAGCAGTACTTC.

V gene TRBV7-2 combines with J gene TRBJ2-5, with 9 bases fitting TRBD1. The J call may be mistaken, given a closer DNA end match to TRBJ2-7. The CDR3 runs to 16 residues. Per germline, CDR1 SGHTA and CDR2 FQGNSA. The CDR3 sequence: CASRQAVTGGHYEQYF. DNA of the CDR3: TGTGCCAGCAGACAAGCGGTGACAGGGGGGCACTACGAGCAGTACTTC.

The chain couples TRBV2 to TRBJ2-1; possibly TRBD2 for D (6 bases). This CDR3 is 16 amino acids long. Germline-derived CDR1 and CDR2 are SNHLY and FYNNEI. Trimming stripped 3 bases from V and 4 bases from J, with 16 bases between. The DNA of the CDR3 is TGTGCCAGCAGTGATTCTGGGGGGAAGGGGTACAATGAGCAGTTCTTC. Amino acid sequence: CASSDSGGKGYNEQFF.

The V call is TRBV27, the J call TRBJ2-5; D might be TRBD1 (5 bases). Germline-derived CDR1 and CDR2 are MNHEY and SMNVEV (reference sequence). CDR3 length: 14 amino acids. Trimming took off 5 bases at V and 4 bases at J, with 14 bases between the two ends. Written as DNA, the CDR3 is TGTGCCAGCAGTGACCCGTGGGGCCGAGAGACCCAGTACTTC. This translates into CASSDPWGRETQYF.

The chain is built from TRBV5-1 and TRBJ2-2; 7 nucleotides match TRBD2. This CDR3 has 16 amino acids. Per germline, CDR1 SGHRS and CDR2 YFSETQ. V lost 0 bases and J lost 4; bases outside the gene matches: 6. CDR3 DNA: TGCGCCAGCAGCTTGGGCGGGGGAGAAGGCACCGGGGAGCTGTTTTTT. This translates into CASSLGGGEGTGELFF.

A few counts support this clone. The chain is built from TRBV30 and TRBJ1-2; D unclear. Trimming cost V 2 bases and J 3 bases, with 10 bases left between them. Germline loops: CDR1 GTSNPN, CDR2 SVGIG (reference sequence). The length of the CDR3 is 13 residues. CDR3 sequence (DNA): TGTGCCTGGAGTCGAGTGGTTGACTATGGCTACACCTTC. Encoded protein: CAWSRVVDYGYTF.

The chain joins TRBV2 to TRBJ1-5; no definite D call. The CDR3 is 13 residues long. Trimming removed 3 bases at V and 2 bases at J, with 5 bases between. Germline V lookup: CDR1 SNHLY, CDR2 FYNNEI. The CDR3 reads CASSEMGNQPQHF. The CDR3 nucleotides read TGTGCCAGCAGTGAGATGGGCAATCAGCCCCAGCATTTT.

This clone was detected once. DNA of the CDR3: TGTGCCAGCAGTTACACAGGATCAACTAATGAAAAACTGTTTTTT. Residues: CASSYTGSTNEKLFF. This chain uses TRBV6-5 with TRBJ1-4; tentatively, D is TRBD1 (5 bases). This CDR3 spans 15 amino acids. Trimming took off 2 bases at V and 0 bases at J, with 7 bases between the two ends. Germline V gene sequence: CDR1 MNHEY, CDR2 SVGAGI.

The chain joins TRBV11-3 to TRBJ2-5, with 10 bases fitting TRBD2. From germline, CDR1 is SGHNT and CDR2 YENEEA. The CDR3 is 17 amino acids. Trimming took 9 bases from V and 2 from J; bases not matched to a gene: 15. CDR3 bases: TGTGCCAGTGTCGGGACTAGCGTTTGGGGGGATCAAGAGACCCAGTACTTC. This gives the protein CASVGTSVWGDQETQYF.